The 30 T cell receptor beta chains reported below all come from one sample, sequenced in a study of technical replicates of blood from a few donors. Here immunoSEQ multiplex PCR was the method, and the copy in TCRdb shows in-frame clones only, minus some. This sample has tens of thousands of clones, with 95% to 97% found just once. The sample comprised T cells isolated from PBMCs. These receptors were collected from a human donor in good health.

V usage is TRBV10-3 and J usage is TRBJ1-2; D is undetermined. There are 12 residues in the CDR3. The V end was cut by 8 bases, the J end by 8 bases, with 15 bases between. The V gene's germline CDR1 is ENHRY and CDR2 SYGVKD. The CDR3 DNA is TGTGCCATCTGGGCGGGGATGGGAGGCTACACCTTC. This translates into CAIWAGMGGYTF.

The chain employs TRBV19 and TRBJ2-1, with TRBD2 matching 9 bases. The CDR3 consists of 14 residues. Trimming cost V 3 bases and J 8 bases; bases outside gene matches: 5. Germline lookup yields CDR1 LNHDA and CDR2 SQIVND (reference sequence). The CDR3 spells CASSMISGRYEQFF. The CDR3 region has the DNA TGTGCCAGTAGTATGATAAGCGGGAGGTATGAGCAGTTCTTC. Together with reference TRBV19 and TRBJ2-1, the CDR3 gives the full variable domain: DGGITQSPKYLFRKEGQNVTLSCEQNLNHDAMYWYRQDPGQGLRLIYYSQIVNDFQKGDIAEGYSVSREKKESFPLTVTSAQKNPTAFYLCASSMISGRYEQFFGPGTRLTVL.

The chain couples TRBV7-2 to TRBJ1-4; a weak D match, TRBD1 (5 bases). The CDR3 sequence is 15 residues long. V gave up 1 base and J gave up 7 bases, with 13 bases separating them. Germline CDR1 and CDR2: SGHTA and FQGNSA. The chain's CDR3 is CASSLVGGEGEKLFF. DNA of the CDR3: TGTGCCAGCAGCTTAGTTGGAGGGGAGGGTGAAAAACTGTTTTTT.

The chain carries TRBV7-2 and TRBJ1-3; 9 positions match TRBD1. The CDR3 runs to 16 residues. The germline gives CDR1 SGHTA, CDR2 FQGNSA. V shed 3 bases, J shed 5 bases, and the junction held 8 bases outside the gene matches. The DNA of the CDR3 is TGTGCCAGCAGCTTCACCGGGACAGGGTTGAGAAACACCATATATTTT. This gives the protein CASSFTGTGLRNTIYF.

CDR3 nucleotide sequence: TGTGCCAGCTCAACGGGACAGGGTGGTATGACCAACAATGAGCAGTTCTTC. This sequence encodes CASSTGQGGMTNNEQFF. The chain employs TRBV18 and TRBJ2-1; 9 bases map to TRBD1. CDR1 KGHSH and CDR2 LQKENI come from the germline V gene. J lost 5 bases, V lost 5 bases, and 13 bases had no gene match. CDR3 length equals 17 residues.

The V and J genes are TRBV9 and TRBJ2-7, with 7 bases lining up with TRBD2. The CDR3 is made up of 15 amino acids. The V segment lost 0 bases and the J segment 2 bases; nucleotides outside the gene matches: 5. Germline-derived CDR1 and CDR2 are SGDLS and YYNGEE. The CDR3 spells CASSVGRGGAYEQYF. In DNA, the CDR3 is TGTGCCAGCAGCGTAGGGAGGGGAGGGGCCTACGAGCAGTACTTC.

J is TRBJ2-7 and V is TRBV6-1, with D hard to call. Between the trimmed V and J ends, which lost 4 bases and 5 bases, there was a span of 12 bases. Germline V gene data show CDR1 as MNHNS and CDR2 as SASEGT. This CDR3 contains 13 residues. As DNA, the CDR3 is TGTGCCAGCAGTGCTTTGGGTCTAGACGAGCAGTACTTC. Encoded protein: CASSALGLDEQYF.

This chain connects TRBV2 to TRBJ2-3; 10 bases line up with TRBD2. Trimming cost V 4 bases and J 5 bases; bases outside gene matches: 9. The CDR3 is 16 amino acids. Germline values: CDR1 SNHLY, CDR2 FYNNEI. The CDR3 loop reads CASSASGRGVVDTQYF. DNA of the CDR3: TGTGCCAGCAGTGCCAGCGGGAGGGGGGTCGTAGATACGCAGTATTTT.

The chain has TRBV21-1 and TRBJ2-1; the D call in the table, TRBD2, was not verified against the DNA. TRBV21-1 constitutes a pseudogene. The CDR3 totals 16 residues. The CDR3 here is CASRGTSGEVDNEQFF. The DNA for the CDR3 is TGTGCCAGCAGAGGGACTAGCGGGGAGGTTGACAATGAGCAGTTCTTC.

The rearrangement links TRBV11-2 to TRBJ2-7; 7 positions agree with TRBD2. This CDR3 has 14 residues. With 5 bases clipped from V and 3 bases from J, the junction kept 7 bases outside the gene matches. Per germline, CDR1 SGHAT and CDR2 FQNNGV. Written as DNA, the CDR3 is TGTGCCAGCAGCGAAGCGGGACTCCTCTACGAGCAGTACTTC. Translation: CASSEAGLLYEQYF.

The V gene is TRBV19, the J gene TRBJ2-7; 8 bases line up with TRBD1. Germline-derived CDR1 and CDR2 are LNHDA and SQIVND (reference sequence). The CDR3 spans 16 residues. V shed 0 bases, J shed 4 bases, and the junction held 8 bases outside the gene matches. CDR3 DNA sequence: TGTGCCAGTAGTATAGAAGCCGGGACAGGCTTATACGAGCAGTACTTC. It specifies CASSIEAGTGLYEQYF.

The CDR3 DNA sequence: TGCGCCAGCAGCTTGTTTGAGGGAGTCGGGGAGCTGTTTTTT. It yields the protein CASSLFEGVGELFF. This chain joins TRBV5-1 and TRBJ2-2, with D possibly TRBD2 on 5 matching bases. Per the germline V gene, CDR1 is SGHRS and CDR2 is YFSETQ. Trimming took off 1 base at V and 7 bases at J, with 11 bases between the two ends. CDR3 length: 14 amino acids.

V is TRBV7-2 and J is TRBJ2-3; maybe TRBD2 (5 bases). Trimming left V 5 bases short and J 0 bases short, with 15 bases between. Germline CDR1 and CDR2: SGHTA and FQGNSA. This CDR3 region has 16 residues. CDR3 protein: CASSPFGIASTDTQYF. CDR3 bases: TGTGCCAGCAGCCCATTCGGGATCGCTAGCACAGATACGCAGTATTTT.

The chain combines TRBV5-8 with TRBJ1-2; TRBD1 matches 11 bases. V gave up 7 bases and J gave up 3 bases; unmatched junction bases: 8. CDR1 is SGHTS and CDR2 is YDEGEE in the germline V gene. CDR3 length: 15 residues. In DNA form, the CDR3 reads TGTGCCAGCTCCTGGACAGGGGGCAAGGACTATGGCTACACCTTC. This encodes CASSWTGGKDYGYTF.

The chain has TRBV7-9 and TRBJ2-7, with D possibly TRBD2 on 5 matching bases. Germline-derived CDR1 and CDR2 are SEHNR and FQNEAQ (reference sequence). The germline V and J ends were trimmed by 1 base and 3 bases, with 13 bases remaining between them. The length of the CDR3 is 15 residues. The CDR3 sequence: CASSLVPGMFYEQYF. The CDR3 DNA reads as TGTGCCAGCAGCTTAGTTCCGGGAATGTTCTACGAGCAGTACTTC.

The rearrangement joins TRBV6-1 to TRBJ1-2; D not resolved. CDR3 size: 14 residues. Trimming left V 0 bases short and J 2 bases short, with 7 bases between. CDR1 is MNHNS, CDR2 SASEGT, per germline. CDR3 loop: CASSEAELNYGYTF. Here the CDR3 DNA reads TGTGCCAGCAGTGAAGCGGAACTAAACTATGGCTACACCTTC.

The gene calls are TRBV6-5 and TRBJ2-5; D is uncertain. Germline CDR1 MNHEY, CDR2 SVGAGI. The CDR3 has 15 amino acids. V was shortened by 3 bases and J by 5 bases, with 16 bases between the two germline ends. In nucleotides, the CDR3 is TGTGCCAGCAGTTATTCGGCATTTTACGGGGAGACCCAGTACTTC. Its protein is CASSYSAFYGETQYF.

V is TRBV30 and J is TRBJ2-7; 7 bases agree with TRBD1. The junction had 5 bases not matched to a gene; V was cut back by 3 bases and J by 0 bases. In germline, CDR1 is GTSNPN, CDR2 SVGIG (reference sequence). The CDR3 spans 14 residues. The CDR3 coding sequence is TGTGCCTGGAGGCACAGGGACAGCTCCTACGAGCAGTACTTC. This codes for CAWRHRDSSYEQYF.

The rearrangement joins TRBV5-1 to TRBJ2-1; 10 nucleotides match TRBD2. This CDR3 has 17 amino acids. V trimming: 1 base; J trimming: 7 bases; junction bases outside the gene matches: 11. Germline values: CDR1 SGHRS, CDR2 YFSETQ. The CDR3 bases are TGCGCCAGCAGCTTGAAACCTAGCGGGAGTTCAGGGAATGAGCAGTTCTTC. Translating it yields CASSLKPSGSSGNEQFF.

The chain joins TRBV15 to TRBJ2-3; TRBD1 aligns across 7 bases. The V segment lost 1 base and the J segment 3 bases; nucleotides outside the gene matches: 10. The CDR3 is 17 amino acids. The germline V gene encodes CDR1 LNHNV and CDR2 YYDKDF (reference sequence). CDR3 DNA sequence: TGTGCCACCAGCAGAGTGGCTCACAGGGGAGCAACAGATACGCAGTATTTT. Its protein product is CATSRVAHRGATDTQYF.

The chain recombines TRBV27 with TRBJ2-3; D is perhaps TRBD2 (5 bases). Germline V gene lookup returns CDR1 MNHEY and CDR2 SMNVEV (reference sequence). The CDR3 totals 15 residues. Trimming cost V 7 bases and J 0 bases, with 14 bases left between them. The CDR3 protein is CASKRLPTSTDTQYF. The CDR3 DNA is TGTGCCAGCAAGAGACTACCTACTAGCACAGATACGCAGTATTTT.

CDR3 bases: TGTGCCTGGAGCTCAGGGAATGGCTACACCTTC. Protein sequence: CAWSSGNGYTF. The chain uses TRBV30 and TRBJ1-2, with a possible D match to TRBD1 (5 bases). Germline CDR1 is GTSNPN and CDR2 is SVGIG (reference sequence). This CDR3 comprises 11 residues. The V and J ends lost 3 bases and 6 bases respectively, with 8 bases between them. The complete variable domain, with remaining parts taken from reference TRBV30 and TRBJ1-2, reads SQTIHQWPATLVQPVGSPLSLECTVEGTSNPNLYWYRQAAGRGLQLLFYSVGIGQISSEVPQNLSASRPQDRQFILSSKKLLLSDSGFYLCAWSSGNGYTFGSGTRLTVV.

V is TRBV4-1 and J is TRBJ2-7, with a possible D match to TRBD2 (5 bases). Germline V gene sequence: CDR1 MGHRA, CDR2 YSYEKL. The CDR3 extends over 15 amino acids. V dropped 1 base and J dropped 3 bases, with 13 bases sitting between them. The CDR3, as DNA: TGCGCCAGCAGCCAAGGGGCTGTGGAGGTCTACGAGCAGTACTTC. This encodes CASSQGAVEVYEQYF.

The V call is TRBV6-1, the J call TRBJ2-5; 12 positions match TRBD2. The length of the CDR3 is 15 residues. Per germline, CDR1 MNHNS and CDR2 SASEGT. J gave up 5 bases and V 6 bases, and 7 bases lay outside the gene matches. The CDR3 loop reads CASRLLAGGGETQYF. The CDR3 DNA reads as TGTGCCAGCAGGCTTCTAGCGGGAGGGGGCGAGACCCAGTACTTC.

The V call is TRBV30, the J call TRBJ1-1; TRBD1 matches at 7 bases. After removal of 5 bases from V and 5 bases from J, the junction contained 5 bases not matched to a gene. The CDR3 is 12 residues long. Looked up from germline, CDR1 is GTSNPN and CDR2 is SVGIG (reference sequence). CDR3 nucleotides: TGTGCCTGGTTCCTACAGGGGACTGAAGCTTTCTTT. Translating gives CAWFLQGTEAFF.

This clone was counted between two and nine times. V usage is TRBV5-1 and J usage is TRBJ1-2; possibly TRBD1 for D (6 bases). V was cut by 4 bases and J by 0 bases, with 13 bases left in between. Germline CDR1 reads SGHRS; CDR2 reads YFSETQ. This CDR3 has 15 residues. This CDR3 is CASSPTGSANYGYTF. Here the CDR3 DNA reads TGCGCCAGCAGCCCAACAGGGAGTGCTAACTATGGCTACACCTTC. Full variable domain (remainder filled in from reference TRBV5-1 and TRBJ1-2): KAGVTQTPRYLIKTRGQQVTLSCSPISGHRSVSWYQQTPGQGLQFLFEYFSETQRNKGNFPGRFSGRQFSNSRSEMNVSTLELGDSALYLCASSPTGSANYGYTFGSGTRLTVV.

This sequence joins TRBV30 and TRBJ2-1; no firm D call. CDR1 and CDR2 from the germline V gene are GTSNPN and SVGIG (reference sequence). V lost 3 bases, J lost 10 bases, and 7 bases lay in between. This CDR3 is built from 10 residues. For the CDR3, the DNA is TGTGCCTGGAGCCGACAAGAGCAGTTCTTC. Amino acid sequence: CAWSRQEQFF.

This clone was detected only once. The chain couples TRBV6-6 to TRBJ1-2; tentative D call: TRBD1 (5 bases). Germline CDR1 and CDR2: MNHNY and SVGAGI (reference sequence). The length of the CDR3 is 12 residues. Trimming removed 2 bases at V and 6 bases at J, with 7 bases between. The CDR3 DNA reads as TGTGCCAGCAGTTACATGACAGATGGCTACACCTTC. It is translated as CASSYMTDGYTF.

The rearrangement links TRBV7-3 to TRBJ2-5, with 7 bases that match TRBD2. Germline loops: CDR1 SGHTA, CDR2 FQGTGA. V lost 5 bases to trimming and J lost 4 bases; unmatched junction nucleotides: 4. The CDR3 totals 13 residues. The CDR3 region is CASSGAGAETQYF. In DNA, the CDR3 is TGTGCCAGCAGCGGGGCGGGAGCAGAGACCCAGTACTTC.

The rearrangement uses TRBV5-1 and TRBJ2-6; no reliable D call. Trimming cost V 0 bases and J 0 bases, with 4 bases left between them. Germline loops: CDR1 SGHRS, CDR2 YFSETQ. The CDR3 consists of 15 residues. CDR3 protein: CASSLVSSGANVLTF. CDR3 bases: TGCGCCAGCAGCTTGGTTAGCTCTGGGGCCAACGTCCTGACTTTC.